The 9 T cell receptor beta chains below come from one sample, sequenced in a study of blood T cell repertoires in COVID-19. The data were produced by immunoSEQ multiplex PCR, yet TCRdb's version contains in-frame clones alone and is incomplete. The table has roughly 330,000 clones, 88% seen once. Sequencing was performed on PBMCs or T cells enriched from blood (not recorded which). The receptors shown here come from a man between 25 and 39 years old who had recovered from COVID-19.

The chain joins TRBV18 to TRBJ1-5, with 8 bases aligning to TRBD1. The CDR3 sequence is 18 residues long. With 3 bases clipped from V and 3 bases from J, the junction kept 13 bases outside the gene matches. Germline V gene lookup returns CDR1 KGHSH and CDR2 LQKENI. CDR3 residues: CASSPIRTGSFTNQPQHF. In DNA, the CDR3 is TGTGCCAGCTCACCGATAAGGACAGGGTCTTTTACCAATCAGCCCCAGCATTTT.

The chain joins TRBV7-6 to TRBJ2-5; a possible D gene is TRBD2 (6 bases). There are 17 residues in the CDR3. CDR1 and CDR2 from the germline V gene are SGHVS and FNYEAQ. The V and J ends lost 0 bases and 2 bases respectively, with 16 bases between them. The DNA for the CDR3 is TGTGCCAGCAGCTTAGCGAGGGTAGCGGCGCTACAAGAGACCCAGTACTTC. Translating gives CASSLARVAALQETQYF.

The genes are TRBV28 and TRBJ1-1; 8 bases fit TRBD1. V lost 6 bases, J lost 4 bases, and 13 bases stayed unmatched. The length of the CDR3 is 16 residues. Germline values: CDR1 MDHEN, CDR2 SYDVKM. CDR3: CASSLGQGIRFTEAFF. The DNA of the CDR3 is TGTGCCAGCAGCCTCGGACAGGGCATTCGGTTCACTGAAGCTTTCTTT.

The rearrangement uses TRBV7-9 and TRBJ1-2; D might be TRBD1 (6 bases). This CDR3 is 15 amino acids long. Germline CDR1 SEHNR, CDR2 FQNEAQ (reference sequence). Trimming took 0 bases from V and 6 from J, leaving 14 bases between them. DNA of the CDR3: TGTGCCAGCAGCTTAGCGCAGGGGATTTACAATGGCTACACCTTC. Protein: CASSLAQGIYNGYTF.

J is TRBJ2-2 and V is TRBV7-9, with a possible D match to TRBD1 (6 bases). The CDR3 is 15 amino acids. Germline CDR1 and CDR2: SEHNR and FQNEAQ (reference sequence). Trimming shortened V by 3 bases and J by 5 bases, and 13 bases separated the two germline ends. The CDR3 reads CASSFMQGRTGELFF. DNA for the CDR3: TGTGCCAGCAGCTTCATGCAGGGGCGGACCGGGGAGCTGTTTTTT.

The chain joins TRBV28 to TRBJ2-7, with 8 nucleotides matching TRBD1. Germline trimming cut 8 bases from V and 5 bases from J; bases unmatched to any gene: 5. This CDR3 region has 12 residues. Germline CDR1 MDHEN, CDR2 SYDVKM. CDR3: CASDRGGNEQYF. In DNA form, the CDR3 reads TGTGCCAGCGACAGGGGTGGAAACGAGCAGTACTTC.

The chain couples TRBV2 to TRBJ2-5, with D possibly being TRBD2 (5 bases). The CDR3 is 13 residues long. The germline gives CDR1 SNHLY, CDR2 FYNNEI. Trimming removed 5 bases from V and 5 bases from J, with 12 bases in between. CDR3 nucleotide sequence: TGTGCCAGCAGTTTCGGTCAGCGGGAGACCCAGTACTTC. Residues: CASSFGQRETQYF.

This chain uses TRBV5-1 with TRBJ2-2; TRBD2 agrees at 13 bases. This CDR3 is built from 16 residues. CDR1 SGHRS and CDR2 YFSETQ come from the germline V gene. The trim removed 2 bases at V and 5 bases at J, leaving 3 bases unmatched. The CDR3 is CASSLRTSGGTGELFF. CDR3 DNA sequence: TGCGCCAGCAGCTTACGGACTAGCGGGGGAACCGGGGAGCTGTTTTTT.

The chain is built from TRBV5-1 and TRBJ1-6; 7 nucleotides agree with TRBD1. The trim removed 0 bases at V and 5 bases at J, leaving 2 bases unmatched. CDR3 length: 15 residues. The germline CDR1 and CDR2 sequences are SGHRS and YFSETQ. CDR3 DNA: TGCGCCAGCAGCTTGGGACAGGGAAATAATTCACCCCTCCACTTT. Its translation: CASSLGQGNNSPLHF.